This T cell receptor (beta chain) is drawn from a study of beta chain features in type 1 diabetes. This clone was detected a few times. Its specificity is unknown. Study-level findings and limits: PCR might favor shorter templates, but any such skew would affect patients and controls equally.

Expressed TCRB transcripts got sequenced, as all isolated RNA was reverse transcribed. Profiling relied on immunoSEQ multiplex PCR, and the TCRdb table lists in-frame clones only, not all of them. Among approximately 23,000 clones listed, nearly 70% were seen once. Material for sequencing was Tregs from blood. The sequence was obtained from a woman aged 40 to 50 in good health.

The CDR3 sequence is CASSQQGIEKLFF. As DNA, the CDR3 is TGTGCCAGCAGCCAACAGGGGATTGAAAAACTGTTTTTT. The rearrangement links TRBV7-8 to TRBJ1-4; 7 nucleotides match TRBD1. The CDR3 spans 13 residues. With 5 bases clipped from V and 7 bases from J, the junction kept 4 bases outside the gene matches. CDR1 and CDR2 (germline): SGHVS, FQNEAQ.